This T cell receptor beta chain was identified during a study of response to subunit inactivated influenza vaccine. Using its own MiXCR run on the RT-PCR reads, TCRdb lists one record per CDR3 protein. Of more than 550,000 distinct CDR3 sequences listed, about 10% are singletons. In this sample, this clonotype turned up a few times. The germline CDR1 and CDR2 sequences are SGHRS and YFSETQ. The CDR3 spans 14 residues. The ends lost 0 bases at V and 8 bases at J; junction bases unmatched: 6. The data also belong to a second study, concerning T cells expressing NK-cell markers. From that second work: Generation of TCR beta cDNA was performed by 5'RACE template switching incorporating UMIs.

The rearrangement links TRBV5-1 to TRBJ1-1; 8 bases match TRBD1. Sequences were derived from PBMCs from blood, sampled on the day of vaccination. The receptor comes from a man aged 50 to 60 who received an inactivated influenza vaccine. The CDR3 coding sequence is TGCGCCAGCAGCTTGGGACAGGGGTGGAACGAAGCTTTCTTT. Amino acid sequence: CASSLGQGWNEAFF.